The rows below give T cell receptor beta chains drawn from one sample of a study of CD8 T cells in ankylosing spondylitis. TCRdb ran MiXCR on the 5' RACE reads and lists one entry per CDR3 protein. The table lists about 44,000 distinct CDR3 sequences, more than 9.5% of them singletons. Sequencing used blood, either unsorted or a sorted T cell fraction (not recorded which). The receptors were sampled from a male donor with ankylosing spondylitis or in good health (not recorded which). CDR3s include the opening cysteine and the closing phenylalanine or tryptophan. D genes are given only for firm matches. Only some rows state a clone size, as once, few, many or a class for expanded clones.

TRBJ1-1 NA TRBV20-1 many CSARRDTQNTEAFF TGCAGTGCTAGACGGGACACACAGAACACTGAAGCTTTCTTT
TRBJ2-7 NA TRBV6-5 many CASSFTGSTYEQYF TGTGCCAGCAGTTTCACAGGTTCTACCTACGAGCAGTACTTC
TRBJ2-5 NA TRBV7-2 NA CASSSLGVETQYF TGTGCCAGCAGCTCCTTAGGTGTGGAGACCCAGTACTTC
TRBJ2-5 NA TRBV5-1 many CASSFGGFQETQYF TGCGCCAGCAGCTTCGGGGGATTCCAAGAGACCCAGTACTTC
TRBJ1-1 NA TRBV19 few CASKVGPNTEAFF TGTGCCAGTAAGGTAGGACCGAACACTGAAGCTTTCTTT
TRBJ1-2 NA TRBV5-1 many CASSLALADYGYTF TGCGCCAGCAGCTTGGCCTTGGCGGACTATGGCTACACCTTC
TRBJ2-1 TRBD2 TRBV29-1 many CSVETGGASEQFF TGCAGCGTTGAGACCGGGGGGGCCAGTGAGCAGTTCTTC
TRBJ2-3 NA TRBV27 many CASSLLGLATTDTQYF TGTGCCAGCAGTTTACTTGGCCTAGCGACGACAGATACGCAGTATTTT
TRBJ1-1 NA TRBV5-1 many CASSFGSSNTEAFF TGCGCCAGCAGCTTCGGGTCATCGAACACTGAAGCTTTCTTT
TRBJ1-6 NA TRBV25-1 many CASSESDQGWSPLHF TGTGCCAGCAGTGAATCTGATCAGGGATGGTCACCCCTCCACTTT
TRBJ2-1 NA TRBV27 many CASSFYGTASSYNEQFF TGTGCCAGCAGTTTCTATGGGACGGCCAGCTCCTACAATGAGCAGTTCTTC
TRBJ1-1 NA TRBV6-4 many CASSDSGGGSTEAFF TGTGCCAGCAGTGACTCGGGGGGAGGTAGCACTGAAGCTTTCTTT
TRBJ1-3 NA TRBV27 NA CASRIGGLSGNTIYF TGTGCCAGCAGAATTGGGGGGCTCTCTGGAAACACCATATATTTT
TRBJ2-7 TRBD2 TRBV20-1 many CSARIMASGSYEQYF TGCAGTGCTAGAATTATGGCTAGCGGTTCCTACGAGCAGTACTTC
TRBJ2-5 TRBD1 TRBV5-1 many CASSLERTGRQETQYF TGCGCCAGCAGCTTGGAACGGACAGGACGGCAAGAGACCCAGTACTTC
TRBJ2-1 TRBD2 TRBV27 many CASSPTAGLAGTQDNEQFF TGTGCCAGCAGTCCTACTGCGGGACTAGCGGGGACCCAAGACAATGAGCAGTTCTTC
TRBJ1-3 TRBD1 TRBV6-1 many CASTQPRQGDGNTIYF TGTGCCAGCACCCAACCTCGACAGGGGGATGGAAACACCATATATTTT